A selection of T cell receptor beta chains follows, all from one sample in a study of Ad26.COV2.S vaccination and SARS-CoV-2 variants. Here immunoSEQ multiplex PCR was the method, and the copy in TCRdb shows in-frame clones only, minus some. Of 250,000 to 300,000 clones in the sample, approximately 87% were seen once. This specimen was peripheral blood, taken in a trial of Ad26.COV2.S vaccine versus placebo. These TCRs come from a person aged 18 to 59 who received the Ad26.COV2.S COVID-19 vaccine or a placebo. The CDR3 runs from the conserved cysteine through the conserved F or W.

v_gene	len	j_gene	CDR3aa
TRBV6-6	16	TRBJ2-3	CASSYSTSGDPDTQYF
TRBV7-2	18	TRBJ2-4	CASSREGTERLAKNIQYF
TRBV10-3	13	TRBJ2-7	CAISENGPYEQYF
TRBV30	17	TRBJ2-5	CAWTSEVRTPKGETQYF
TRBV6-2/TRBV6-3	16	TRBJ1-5	CASNPSGRGRNQPQHF
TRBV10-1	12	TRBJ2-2	CASSSWAGELFF
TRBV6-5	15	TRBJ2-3	CASSSGQTWGDTQYF
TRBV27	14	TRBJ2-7	CASSFEKSSYEQYF
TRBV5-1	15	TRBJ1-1	CASSPEGRLNTEAFF
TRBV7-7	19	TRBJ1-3	CASSLLPGQGGLSGNTIYF
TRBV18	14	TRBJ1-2	CASSPRQVRSRRTF
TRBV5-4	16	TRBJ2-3	CASSRTLARSTDTQYF
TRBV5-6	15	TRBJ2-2	CASSLGQASTGELFF
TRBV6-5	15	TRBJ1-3	CASSSDRASGNTIYF
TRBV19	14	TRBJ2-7	CASGGLLHGNEQYF
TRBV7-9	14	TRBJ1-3	CASSLRGSGNTIYF
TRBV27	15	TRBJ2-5	CASSWTSGGVETQYF
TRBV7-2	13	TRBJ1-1	CASSSNRGAEAFF
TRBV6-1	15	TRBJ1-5	CASSEGGSTWQPQHF
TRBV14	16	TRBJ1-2	CASRRGGQGADYGYTF
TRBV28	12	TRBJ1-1	CASSSGRNEAFF
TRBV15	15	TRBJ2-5	CATSGRKGVRETQYF
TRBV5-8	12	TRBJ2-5	CASAGEEETQYF
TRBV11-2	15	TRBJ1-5	CASSLEATGNQPQHF
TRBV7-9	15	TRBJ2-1	CASSLEWEAYNEQFF
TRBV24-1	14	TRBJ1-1	CATSAATGDTEAFF
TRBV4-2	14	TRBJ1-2	CASRRDGGERGYTF
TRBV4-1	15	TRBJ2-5	CASSQELQRGRTQYF
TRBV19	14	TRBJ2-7	CASSISGGTGEQYF
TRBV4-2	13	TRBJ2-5	CASSSGLAETQYF
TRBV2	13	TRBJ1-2	CASSDGTRYGYTF
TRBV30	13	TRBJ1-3	CAAGLSSGNTIYF
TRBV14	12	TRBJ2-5	CASSQVGGAQYF
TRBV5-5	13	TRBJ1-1	CASSLVGRGEAFF
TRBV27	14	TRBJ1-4	CASRIAGVGEKLFF
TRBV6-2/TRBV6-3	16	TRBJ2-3	CASSSARGVTTDTQYF
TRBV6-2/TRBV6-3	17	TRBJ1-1	CASSYATGGVEYTEAFF
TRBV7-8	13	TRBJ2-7	CASSPGTYYEQYF
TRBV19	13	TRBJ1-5	CASSVRGDQPQHF
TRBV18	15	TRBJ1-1	CASSLGQAVNTEAFF
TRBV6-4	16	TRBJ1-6	CASSPGQGSYNSPLHF
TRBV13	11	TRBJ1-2	CASSSGYGYTF
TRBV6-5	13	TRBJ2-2	CASSYQSPGELFF
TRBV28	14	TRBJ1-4	CATSFLATNEKLFF
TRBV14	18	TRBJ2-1	CASSQGNNFAGPYNEQFF
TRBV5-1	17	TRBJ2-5	CASNLQPGQGAKETQYF
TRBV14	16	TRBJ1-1	CASSQDRRGSNTEAFF
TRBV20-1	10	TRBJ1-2	CSAIEGGYTF
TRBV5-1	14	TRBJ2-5	CASSLDTLKETQYF
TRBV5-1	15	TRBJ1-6	CASSLGTSKYSPLHF
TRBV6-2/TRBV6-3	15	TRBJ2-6	CASSPGGPMANVLTF
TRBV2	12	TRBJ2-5	CAGRTDQETQYF
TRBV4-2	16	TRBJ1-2	CASSQDQAGGNYGYTF
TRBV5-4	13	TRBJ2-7	CASSEGQSTEQYF
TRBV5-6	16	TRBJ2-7	CASTRSGSSGPYEQYF
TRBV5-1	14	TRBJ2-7	CASSQSGTRYEQYF
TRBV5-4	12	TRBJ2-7	CASSFLASEQYF
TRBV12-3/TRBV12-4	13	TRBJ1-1	CASSLQMNTEAFF
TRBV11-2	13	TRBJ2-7	CASSFGVGYEQYF
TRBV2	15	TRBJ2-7	CASSDLGGAEYEQYF